This T cell receptor beta chain appears in the sequencing data of a study of T-cell reconstitution after alpha-beta-depleted transplantation in children. General study findings and limits: Once a year had passed after transplant, T-cell counts and diversity came mostly from newly produced T cells. Day-60 TCRbeta diversity that was high in some patients was derived from surviving recipient T cells and thymic progenitors.

Trimming cost V 8 bases and J 2 bases, with 13 bases left between them. CDR1 and CDR2 (germline): DFQATT, SNEGSKA (reference sequence). There are 12 residues in the CDR3. Unique molecular identifiers were used in preparing the TCRbeta library. TCRdb ran MiXCR on the PCR reads and lists one entry per CDR3 protein. Among over 200,000 distinct CDR3 sequences listed, around a sixth were seen once. As for this clonotype: Its antigen is as yet unknown.

This clonotype originated in a male patient between 2 and 9 years old who had a stem cell transplant for acute lymphoblastic leukemia, so the T cells may come from the graft donor. The starting material was PBMCs, mostly from graft donor cells, obtained 360 days after TCRalphabeta/CD19-depleted stem cell transplant. The V call is TRBV20-1, the J call TRBJ2-7; TRBD2 is a possible D gene (6 bases). CDR3 sequence (DNA): TGCAGTCTGTGGGGGGACCCCTACGAGCAGTACTTC. It codes for CSLWGDPYEQYF.